Presented here are 19 T cell receptor beta chains from one specimen sequenced in a study of T cell repertoires in cytomegalovirus infection. These receptors are not linked to any known antigen. TCRdb reanalysed the reads using MiXCR and keeps one entry per CDR3 protein. This sample has approximately 340,000 distinct CDR3 sequences, with roughly 28% found just once. Sample: cultured PBMCs, taken from culture after CMV antigen stimulation. The receptors were gathered from a human donor in good health (CMV status not recorded). Some clones in this sample may be carry-over from other donors' samples.

The chain combines TRBV5-6 with TRBJ1-5; 8 nucleotides match TRBD1. V shed 3 bases, J shed 0 bases, and the junction held 5 bases outside the gene matches. The germline V gene has CDR1 SGHDT and CDR2 YYEEEE. The CDR3 extends over 16 amino acids. CDR3 sequence: CASSWGQAYSNQPQHF. CDR3 sequence (DNA): TGTGCCAGCAGCTGGGGACAGGCGTATAGCAATCAGCCCCAGCATTTT.

This chain uses TRBV3-1 with TRBJ2-2; possibly TRBD2 for D (6 bases). Germline V lookup: CDR1 LGHDT, CDR2 YNNKEL (reference sequence). Trimming took 1 base from V and 6 from J, leaving 9 bases between them. The CDR3 contains 14 residues. The CDR3 sequence: CASSQGWEAGELFF. CDR3 sequence (DNA): TGTGCCAGCAGCCAAGGTTGGGAGGCCGGGGAGCTGTTTTTT.

The V gene is TRBV11-2, the J gene TRBJ2-2, with TRBD1 matching over 8 bases. The CDR3 extends over 15 amino acids. V shed 5 bases, J shed 1 base, and the junction held 3 bases outside the gene matches. Germline V CDR1 and CDR2: SGHAT, FQNNGV. CDR3 sequence reads: CASSHGQGNTGELFF. The CDR3 region has the DNA TGTGCCAGCAGCCACGGACAGGGGAACACCGGGGAGCTGTTTTTT.

The chain has TRBV12-5 and TRBJ2-7, with a weak D call TRBD2 (6 bases). This CDR3 is built from 11 residues. V lost 5 bases and J lost 4, with 6 bases in between. In germline, CDR1 is LGHNT, CDR2 FRNRAP. Here the CDR3 reads CASGGGYEQYF. The CDR3 DNA is TGTGCTAGTGGTGGGGGGTACGAGCAGTACTTC.

For the CDR3, the DNA is TGTGCCAGCAGTTCTCACAGGGGGCGAGCCAAAAACATTCAGTACTTC. Translating gives CASSSHRGRAKNIQYF. The chain couples TRBV28 to TRBJ2-4, with TRBD1 matching 9 bases. The length of the CDR3 is 16 residues. Germline lookup yields CDR1 MDHEN and CDR2 SYDVKM. Trimming cost V 4 bases and J 0 bases; bases outside gene matches: 4.

This clonotype was picked up many times. The V gene is TRBV7-2, the J gene TRBJ1-5; weak D call: TRBD1 (6 bases). The CDR3 runs to 16 residues. V was clipped by 4 bases and J by 2 bases, with 15 bases between them. Germline V gene data show CDR1 as SGHTA and CDR2 as FQGNSA. This CDR3 is CASSSQGRRGNQPQHF. The DNA for the CDR3 is TGTGCCAGCAGCTCCCAGGGGCGCCGGGGCAATCAGCCCCAGCATTTT.

A few counts support this clonotype. The V gene is TRBV7-3, the J gene TRBJ2-2; D call uncertain. The length of the CDR3 is 12 residues. Between the trimmed V and J ends, which lost 3 bases and 6 bases, there was a span of 5 bases. Germline values: CDR1 SGHTA, CDR2 FQGTGA. The CDR3 protein is CASSLLAGELFF. For the CDR3, the DNA is TGTGCCAGCAGCTTGCTGGCCGGGGAGCTGTTTTTT.

As to this clonotype: At one end, the junction sequence differs from germline, possibly due to a read error. CDR3 DNA: TGTGCCAGCAGCTTGGAAGGTTGGGGGGAAAGCTTC. Translated, it gives CASSLEGWGESF. The genes are TRBV5-5 and TRBJ2-7, with D perhaps TRBD2 (6 bases). The CDR3 has 12 residues. Germline CDR1 reads SGHKS; CDR2 reads YYEKEE (reference sequence).

The chain carries TRBV7-6 and TRBJ2-7, with a tentative D call TRBD2 (5 bases). With 5 bases removed from V and 5 bases from J, the gap between germline ends came to 13 bases. The V gene's germline CDR1 is SGHVS and CDR2 FNYEAQ. The CDR3 runs to 13 residues. Written as DNA, the CDR3 is TGTGCCAGCAGCCGGGAAGCTAGGGACGAGCAGTACTTC. This sequence encodes CASSREARDEQYF.

This clonotype has more than one count but fewer than ten. This chain connects TRBV27 to TRBJ2-1; TRBD2 matches 10 bases. The CDR3 is made up of 14 amino acids. CDR1 and CDR2 from the germline V gene are MNHEY and SMNVEV (reference sequence). Losses at the gene ends were 7 bases for V and 0 bases for J; bases not matched to a gene: 0. DNA of the CDR3: TGTGCCAGCACTAGCGGGAGCTCCTACAATGAGCAGTTCTTC. It is translated as CASTSGSSYNEQFF.

Only a few counts were recorded for this clonotype. This chain links TRBV6-1 with TRBJ1-2; D gene ambiguous. The length of the CDR3 is 13 residues. V was trimmed by 2 bases and J by 8 bases, leaving 12 bases between them. Germline CDR1 MNHNS, CDR2 SASEGT. The DNA of the CDR3 is TGTGCCAGCAGTGAAAACTTGAGGGTCGGCTACACCTTC. Encoded protein: CASSENLRVGYTF.

The genes are TRBV20-1 and TRBJ2-1; weak D call: TRBD2 (6 bases). CDR3 length equals 13 residues. Trimming pared 6 bases from V and 4 bases from J, leaving 13 bases between. Germline V CDR1 and CDR2: DFQATT, SNEGSKA (reference sequence). The CDR3 DNA follows: TGCAGTGCGTCGGGACTCTATTACAATGAGCAGTTCTTC. Amino acids: CSASGLYYNEQFF.

The chain has TRBV20-1 and TRBJ2-5; D gene ambiguous. CDR3 length equals 13 residues. Between the trimmed V and J ends, which lost 5 bases and 0 bases, there was a span of 10 bases. Germline loops: CDR1 DFQATT, CDR2 SNEGSKA (reference sequence). The CDR3 DNA reads TGCAGTGCTCGAAACTTGTACCAAGAGACCCAGTACTTC. It encodes CSARNLYQETQYF.

V usage is TRBV3-1 and J usage is TRBJ2-1, with D possibly matching TRBD2 (5 bases). The V gene lost 1 base and the J gene lost 8 bases, with 12 bases spanning the gap. This CDR3 contains 14 residues. Per the germline V gene, CDR1 is LGHDT and CDR2 is YNNKEL (reference sequence). This CDR3 reads CASSQATRAYEQFF. The CDR3 DNA reads as TGTGCCAGCAGCCAAGCCACTAGAGCATATGAGCAGTTCTTC.

This chain connects TRBV25-1 to TRBJ1-5; no reliable D call. Trimming shortened V by 5 bases and J by 1 base, and 12 bases separated the two germline ends. Germline V gene sequence: CDR1 MGHDK, CDR2 SYGVNS. The length of the CDR3 is 15 residues. The CDR3 region has the DNA TGTGCCAGCAGTTTGGGAGTCAGCAGCAATCAGCCCCAGCATTTT. Amino acids: CASSLGVSSNQPQHF. The variable domain in full, completed from reference TRBV25-1 and TRBJ1-5, reads EADIYQTPRYLVIGTGKKITLECSQTMGHDKMYWYQQDPGMELHLIHYSYGVNSTEKGDLSSESTVSRIRTEHFPLTLESARPSHTSQYLCASSLGVSSNQPQHFGDGTRLSIL.

The chain uses TRBV19 and TRBJ1-2, with 8 bases fitting TRBD1. Trimming cost V 4 bases and J 6 bases; bases outside gene matches: 4. Per germline, CDR1 LNHDA and CDR2 SQIVND (reference sequence). The CDR3 has 13 amino acids. CDR3 loop: CASSRQGTDGYTF. The CDR3, as DNA: TGTGCCAGTAGTAGACAGGGGACGGATGGCTACACCTTC.

This clonotype turned up a few times. The chain uses TRBV11-2 and TRBJ1-4; possibly TRBD1 for D (6 bases). Germline V gene lookup returns CDR1 SGHAT and CDR2 FQNNGV. The V gene lost 8 bases and the J gene lost 8 bases, with 24 bases spanning the gap. This CDR3 has 16 residues. The CDR3 nucleotides are TGTGCCAGCCCTTGGACAGAAGAAAGGAGAAACGAAAAACTGTTTTTT. Translation gives CASPWTEERRNEKLFF.

The V call is TRBV5-6, the J call TRBJ1-5; D gene ambiguous. The CDR3 contains 16 residues. Germline-derived CDR1 and CDR2 are SGHDT and YYEEEE. The V end was cut by 2 bases, the J end by 0 bases, with 12 bases between. The chain's CDR3 is CASSLNSQYSNQPQHF. CDR3 bases: TGTGCCAGCAGCTTAAACTCTCAATATAGCAATCAGCCCCAGCATTTT.

The rearrangement joins TRBV19 to TRBJ1-4; no clear D gene. Germline assignment: CDR1 LNHDA and CDR2 SQIVND (reference sequence). This CDR3 has 14 amino acids. V lost 3 bases and J 7 bases, leaving 12 bases between the germline ends. CDR3 DNA: TGTGCCAGTAGTATGTGGCGGAGTTCTGAAAAACTGTTTTTT. Amino acid sequence: CASSMWRSSEKLFF.